A single TCR beta chain is shown here with its context. These data originate in a study of blood T cell repertoires in COVID-19. Study-level information: Specimens from acute and convalescent COVID-19 originated in the United States, Italy and Spain.

Original methodology: Reference gene primer amplification yielded estimated nucleated cell counts. Profiled with immunoSEQ multiplex PCR; TCRdb holds only in-frame clones, not every one. D and trimming were read from the DNA, whereas the V and J calls and clone size are those reported in that table. In the table there are some 330,000 clones, roughly 89% of which are singletons. The sequenced sample was peripheral blood. This clonotype was sampled from a woman in her twenties or thirties with COVID-19, enrolled during active disease.

CDR3: CASSTDRVSPLHF. CDR3 nucleotides: TGTGCCAGCTCAACGGACAGGGTTTCACCCCTCCACTTT. The rearrangement joins TRBV18 to TRBJ1-6, with TRBD1 identical over 8 bases. Germline CDR1 is KGHSH and CDR2 is LQKENI. The CDR3 spans 13 residues. Trimming removed 5 bases from V and 9 bases from J; junction bases left unmatched: 3.